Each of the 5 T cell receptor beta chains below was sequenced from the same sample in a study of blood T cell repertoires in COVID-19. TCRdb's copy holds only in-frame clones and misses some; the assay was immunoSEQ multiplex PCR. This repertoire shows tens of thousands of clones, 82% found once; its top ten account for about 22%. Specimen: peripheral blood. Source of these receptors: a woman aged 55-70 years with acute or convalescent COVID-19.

The CDR3 sequence is CASRPRDRVPDTQYF. The CDR3 DNA follows: TGTGCCAGCAGGCCCCGGGACAGGGTCCCAGATACGCAGTATTTT. The genes are TRBV7-9 and TRBJ2-3; 9 nucleotides match TRBD1. The CDR3 covers 15 residues. Trimming cost V 6 bases and J 4 bases; bases outside gene matches: 8. Germline V gene lookup returns CDR1 SEHNR and CDR2 FQNEAQ (reference sequence).

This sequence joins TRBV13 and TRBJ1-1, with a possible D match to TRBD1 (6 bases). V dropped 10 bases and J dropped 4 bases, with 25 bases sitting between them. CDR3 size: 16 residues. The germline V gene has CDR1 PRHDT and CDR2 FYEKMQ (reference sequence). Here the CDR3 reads CAISGVGAQRRTEAFF. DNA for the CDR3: TGTGCCATCTCGGGCGTGGGGGCTCAACGTCGCACTGAAGCTTTCTTT.

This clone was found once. The CDR3 DNA follows: TGTGCCAGCAGCTCGAGGGGGACAGGTAATCAGCCCCAGCATTTT. It is translated as CASSSRGTGNQPQHF. The chain carries TRBV13 and TRBJ1-5; 8 nucleotides line up with TRBD1. Unmatched junction bases numbered 6, after V lost 4 bases and J lost 4 bases. The germline CDR1 and CDR2 sequences are PRHDT and FYEKMQ (reference sequence). The CDR3 consists of 15 residues.

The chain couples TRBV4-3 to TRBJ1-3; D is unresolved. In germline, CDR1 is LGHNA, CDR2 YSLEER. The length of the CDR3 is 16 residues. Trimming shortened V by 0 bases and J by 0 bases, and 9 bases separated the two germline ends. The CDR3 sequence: CASSQDGESSGNTIYF. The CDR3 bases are TGCGCCAGCAGCCAAGATGGGGAGAGCTCTGGAAACACCATATATTTT.

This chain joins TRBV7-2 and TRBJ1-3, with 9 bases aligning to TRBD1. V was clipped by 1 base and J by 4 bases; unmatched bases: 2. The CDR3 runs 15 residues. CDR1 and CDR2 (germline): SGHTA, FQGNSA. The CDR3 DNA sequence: TGTGCCAGCAGCTTAGACACAGGGGGCGGAAACACCATATATTTT. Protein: CASSLDTGGGNTIYF.